Below are 30 T cell receptor beta chains sequenced from a single sample in a study of T cell responses to AZD1222 COVID-19 vaccine. Generated by immunoSEQ multiplex PCR, the TCRdb table keeps only in-frame clones and is missing some. The sample holds 100,000 to 120,000 clones, about four fifths seen once. The sequencing used peripheral blood, collected on day 0 of AZD1222 vaccination. Every receptor here comes from an adult in good health.

V usage is TRBV7-6 and J usage is TRBJ2-5; 16 positions agree with TRBD2. The V gene end was trimmed by 4 bases and the J gene end by 3 bases; junction bases not matched to a gene: 2. Germline V lookup: CDR1 SGHVS, CDR2 FNYEAQ. The CDR3 is 16 amino acids. The CDR3 here is CASSWGLAGGEETQYF. The DNA for the CDR3 is TGTGCCAGCAGCTGGGGACTAGCGGGGGGGGAAGAGACCCAGTACTTC.

This clone has a handful of counts. This chain uses TRBV5-4 with TRBJ2-7; TRBD2 might be the D (6 bases). Germline V gives CDR1 SGHNT, CDR2 YYREEE (reference sequence). This CDR3 region has 17 residues. V lost 4 bases to trimming and J lost 3 bases, with 23 bases between them. The CDR3 region has the DNA TGTGCCAGCAGCCCGGGAAGTATACGGGGGAAGCTCTACGAGCAGTACTTC. Protein: CASSPGSIRGKLYEQYF.

The J gene is TRBJ1-2, the V gene TRBV7-9; 8 bases match TRBD1. V was pared by 5 bases and J by 4 bases, with 3 bases of the junction left unmatched. Germline V gene sequence: CDR1 SEHNR, CDR2 FQNEAQ (reference sequence). This CDR3 has 13 amino acids. CDR3 sequence (DNA): TGTGCCAGCAGCCCAGGGGGCAGCTATGGCTACACCTTC. It yields the protein CASSPGGSYGYTF.

This clone is a singleton in its sample. V is TRBV3-1 (or the pseudogene TRBV3-2) and J is TRBJ2-5, with D possibly being TRBD1 (6 bases). Trimming shortened V by 1 base and J by 5 bases, and 14 bases separated the two germline ends. The CDR3 loop spans 15 amino acids. Per the germline V gene, CDR1 is LGHDT and CDR2 is YNNKEL (reference sequence). CDR3 DNA: TGTGCCAGCAGCCAAGCCTTTAGGGGGTGGGAGACCCAGTACTTC. It is translated as CASSQAFRGWETQYF.

This clone has just a few counts. The chain couples TRBV19 to TRBJ2-3; 7 bases map to TRBD2. The CDR3 is 15 residues long. Trimming cost V 6 bases and J 6 bases; bases outside gene matches: 12. Per germline, CDR1 LNHDA and CDR2 SQIVND (reference sequence). CDR3 residues: CASRGDYSPSDTQYF. The CDR3 coding sequence is TGTGCCAGTAGAGGGGACTACAGCCCGAGCGATACGCAGTATTTT.

The chain combines TRBV15 with TRBJ2-7; 7 nucleotides match TRBD1. With 1 base clipped from V and 3 bases from J, the junction kept 9 bases outside the gene matches. CDR3 size: 16 residues. Germline CDR1 reads LNHNV; CDR2 reads YYDKDF (reference sequence). In DNA form, the CDR3 reads TGTGCCACCAGCAGAGGAGGGACAGTTGGTAACTACGAGCAGTACTTC. This gives the protein CATSRGGTVGNYEQYF. The complete variable domain, with remaining parts taken from reference TRBV15 and TRBJ2-7, reads DAMVIQNPRYQVTQFGKPVTLSCSQTLNHNVMYWYQQKSSQAPKLLFHYYDKDFNNEADTPDNFQSRRPNTSFCFLDIRSPGLGDTAMYLCATSRGGTVGNYEQYFGPGTRLTVT.

The chain recombines TRBV7-9 with TRBJ2-7, with D maybe TRBD2 (5 bases). The germline gives CDR1 SEHNR, CDR2 FQNEAQ (reference sequence). The germline V and J ends were trimmed by 5 bases and 0 bases, with 17 bases remaining between them. This CDR3 spans 16 amino acids. CDR3 region: CASSPLASRASYEQYF. As DNA, the CDR3 is TGTGCCAGCAGCCCCCTGGCCTCGAGGGCCTCCTACGAGCAGTACTTC. The full variable domain, rest sourced from reference TRBV7-9 and TRBJ2-7, is DTGVSQNPRHKITKRGQNVTFRCDPISEHNRLYWYRQTLGQGPEFLTYFQNEAQLEKSRLLSDRFSAERPKGSFSTLEIQRTEQGDSAMYLCASSPLASRASYEQYFGPGTRLTVT.

The chain uses TRBV11-2 and TRBJ2-5, with D possibly being TRBD1 (5 bases). The CDR3 contains 12 residues. Per germline, CDR1 SGHAT and CDR2 FQNNGV. V lost 5 bases and J lost 2, with 6 bases in between. The CDR3 protein is CASSRQQETQYF. DNA of the CDR3: TGTGCCAGCAGCCGACAGCAAGAGACCCAGTACTTC.

V and J are TRBV7-6 and TRBJ2-3; weak D call: TRBD2 (6 bases). This CDR3 comprises 16 residues. The germline V and J ends were trimmed by 1 base and 2 bases, with 13 bases remaining between them. Germline lookup yields CDR1 SGHVS and CDR2 FNYEAQ. The CDR3 coding sequence is TGTGCCAGCAGCTTAGTAGCGGCTAGCTCCACAGATACGCAGTATTTT. It codes for CASSLVAASSTDTQYF.

The chain uses TRBV5-1 and TRBJ2-6; weak D call: TRBD2 (5 bases). The CDR3 runs 16 residues. Between the trimmed V and J ends, which lost 0 bases and 1 base, there was a span of 8 bases. Germline assignment: CDR1 SGHRS and CDR2 YFSETQ. The CDR3: CASSLAGDSGANVLTF. The DNA for the CDR3 is TGCGCCAGCAGCTTGGCCGGGGATTCTGGGGCCAACGTCCTGACTTTC.

The rearrangement joins TRBV5-1 to TRBJ1-4; D might be TRBD1 (6 bases). Germline V gene lookup returns CDR1 SGHRS and CDR2 YFSETQ. The CDR3 length is 15 residues. Deletions cut 0 bases from V and 8 bases from J, with 14 bases between. This chain's CDR3 is CASSLALGAGEKLFF. Here the CDR3 DNA reads TGCGCCAGCAGCTTGGCCCTGGGGGCTGGCGAAAAACTGTTTTTT.

The V call is TRBV6-1, the J call TRBJ1-3; TRBD1 matches at 7 bases. V was pared by 3 bases and J by 1 base, with 3 bases of the junction left unmatched. There are 15 residues in the CDR3. The V gene's germline CDR1 is MNHNS and CDR2 SASEGT. CDR3: CASSEGQFSGNTIYF. Here the CDR3 DNA reads TGTGCCAGCAGTGAGGGACAGTTTTCTGGAAACACCATATATTTT.

The V and J genes are TRBV19 and TRBJ1-2; D is undetermined. V lost 6 bases, J lost 8 bases, and 16 bases lay in between. There are 13 residues in the CDR3. CDR1 and CDR2 (germline): LNHDA, SQIVND (reference sequence). The CDR3 nucleotides are TGTGCCAGTAGGACCCCCGGCGTCGCCGGCTACACCTTC. It is translated as CASRTPGVAGYTF.

This chain connects TRBV19 to TRBJ1-2; D not resolved. The CDR3 extends over 14 amino acids. V was pared by 2 bases and J by 9 bases, with 16 bases between. CDR1 is LNHDA, CDR2 SQIVND, per germline (reference sequence). The CDR3 is CASSILATVYSYTF. The CDR3 DNA follows: TGTGCCAGTAGTATACTGGCGACGGTGTATAGCTACACCTTC.

In this sample, this clone turned up once. This chain joins TRBV18 and TRBJ1-1; D call uncertain. V gave up 3 bases and J gave up 2 bases, with 4 bases separating them. The CDR3 is 12 amino acids. Germline CDR1 reads KGHSH; CDR2 reads LQKENI. The CDR3 DNA reads TGTGCCAGCTCACCGGCTAACACTGAAGCTTTCTTT. Translating it yields CASSPANTEAFF.

The chain uses TRBV4-1 and TRBJ2-1; D call uncertain. The CDR3 is 13 residues long. The V gene's germline CDR1 is MGHRA and CDR2 YSYEKL. Trimming shortened V by 0 bases and J by 10 bases, and 10 bases separated the two germline ends. The CDR3 DNA reads TGCGCCAGCAGCCAAGATAACGAAAGGGAGCAGTTCTTC. This gives the protein CASSQDNEREQFF.

The rearrangement links TRBV29-1 to TRBJ1-2, with D possibly TRBD1 on 6 matching bases. Germline CDR1 and CDR2: SQVTM and ANQGSEA. Deletions cut 5 bases from V and 5 bases from J, with 12 bases between. The CDR3 length is 12 residues. The CDR3 DNA reads TGCAGCGTTTTAATAGGGGGGTATGGCTACACCTTC. Amino acids: CSVLIGGYGYTF. Filled out from reference TRBV29-1 and TRBJ1-2, the complete variable domain reads SAVISQKPSRDICQRGTSLTIQCQVDSQVTMMFWYRQQPGQSLTLIATANQGSEATYESGFVIDKFPISRPNLTFSTLTVSNMSPEDSSIYLCSVLIGGYGYTFGSGTRLTVV.

This clone was counted only a few times. The rearrangement links TRBV4-2 to TRBJ2-7, with 12 bases fitting TRBD2. Trimming took 4 bases from V and 3 from J; bases not matched to a gene: 4. CDR1 and CDR2 from the germline V gene are LGHNA and YNFKEQ. The length of the CDR3 is 15 residues. The CDR3 DNA is TGTGCCAGCAGCCCGACTAGCGGGGGATACTACGAGCAGTACTTC. Its translation is CASSPTSGGYYEQYF.

The chain recombines TRBV20-1 with TRBJ1-2, with D hard to call. V was clipped by 3 bases and J by 7 bases, with 12 bases between them. Germline V gene sequence: CDR1 DFQATT, CDR2 SNEGSKA (reference sequence). This CDR3 contains 12 residues. DNA for the CDR3: TGCAGTGCTAGTGAGCCCGCGACTGGCTACACCTTC. It translates to CSASEPATGYTF.

CDR3 coding DNA: TGTGCCTGGAGTCTGGGGGGCGAAGGGCAGCCCCAGCATTTT. The encoded protein is CAWSLGGEGQPQHF. The chain couples TRBV30 to TRBJ1-5; D is perhaps TRBD1 (6 bases). Germline V CDR1 and CDR2: GTSNPN, SVGIG (reference sequence). V was pared by 2 bases and J by 7 bases, with 15 bases between. The CDR3 contains 14 residues.

The table lists this clone with a count of one. J is TRBJ1-5 and V is TRBV5-1; D is uncertain. V gave up 0 bases and J gave up 1 base, with 8 bases separating them. Germline CDR1 and CDR2: SGHRS and YFSETQ. The CDR3 length is 15 residues. The CDR3 DNA is TGCGCCAGCAGCTTGGACCCCTTAAGCAATCAGCCCCAGCATTTT. Protein sequence: CASSLDPLSNQPQHF.

This clone was seen only a few times. The chain uses TRBV3-1 (or the pseudogene TRBV3-2) and TRBJ1-1, with TRBD1 identical over 7 bases. The germline CDR1 and CDR2 sequences are LGHDT and YNNKEL (reference sequence). Trimming removed 0 bases from V and 0 bases from J; junction bases left unmatched: 7. The CDR3 sequence is 17 residues long. In DNA form, the CDR3 reads TGTGCCAGCAGCCAAGATCTTGGGACAGTCCTGAACACTGAAGCTTTCTTT. Its protein product is CASSQDLGTVLNTEAFF.

CDR3 bases: TGTGCCAGCTCACCACCGGATGGGATTCAAGAGACCCAGTACTTC. It encodes CASSPPDGIQETQYF. The chain links TRBV18 to TRBJ2-5, with D hard to call. V lost 0 bases and J 2 bases, leaving 10 bases between the germline ends. The CDR3 sequence is 15 residues long. CDR1 KGHSH and CDR2 LQKENI come from the germline V gene.

The table lists this clone with a few counts. The chain is built from TRBV9 and TRBJ1-6; no clear D. The CDR3 extends over 15 amino acids. V was cut by 0 bases and J by 10 bases, with 14 bases left in between. Germline assignment: CDR1 SGDLS and CDR2 YYNGEE. The CDR3 coding sequence is TGTGCCAGCAGCGTAGCCAGCGCCGCCTCCTCACCCCTCCACTTT. The encoded protein is CASSVASAASSPLHF. The variable domain in full, completed from reference TRBV9 and TRBJ1-6, reads DSGVTQTPKHLITATGQRVTLRCSPRSGDLSVYWYQQSLDQGLQFLIQYYNGEERAKGNILERFSAQQFPDLHSELNLSSLELGDSALYFCASSVASAASSPLHFGNGTRLTVT.

CDR3: CASSPTGQGDRGYTF. The CDR3 DNA reads as TGTGCCAGCTCACCAACTGGGCAGGGGGATCGGGGCTACACCTTC. V and J are TRBV18 and TRBJ1-2, with TRBD1 identical over 7 bases. The germline CDR1 and CDR2 sequences are KGHSH and LQKENI. V lost 2 bases, J lost 8 bases, and 11 bases stayed unmatched. This CDR3 comprises 15 residues.

CDR3 in amino acids: CASKGNEKLFF. The CDR3 DNA follows: TGTGCCAGCAAGGGGAATGAAAAACTGTTTTTT. The chain employs TRBV27 and TRBJ1-4, with D perhaps TRBD1 (5 bases). Germline V gene data show CDR1 as MNHEY and CDR2 as SMNVEV (reference sequence). V lost 7 bases and J lost 5, with 5 bases in between. The CDR3 contains 11 residues.

V gene TRBV4-3 combines with J gene TRBJ2-3, with TRBD2 identical over 11 bases. CDR3 length equals 16 residues. In germline, CDR1 is LGHNA, CDR2 YSLEER. V lost 0 bases, J lost 5 bases, and 4 bases stayed unmatched. CDR3 amino acids: CASSQELAGARDTQYF. Here the CDR3 DNA reads TGCGCCAGCAGCCAAGAACTAGCGGGGGCACGAGATACGCAGTATTTT.

The chain links TRBV7-9 to TRBJ1-2, with 9 bases identical to TRBD1. The germline V gene encodes CDR1 SEHNR and CDR2 FQNEAQ (reference sequence). CDR3 length equals 14 residues. V lost 3 bases to trimming and J lost 6 bases; unmatched junction nucleotides: 5. The CDR3 spells CASSFLGQGNGYTF. The CDR3 DNA is TGTGCCAGCAGCTTCCTAGGACAGGGGAATGGCTACACCTTC.

This chain connects TRBV29-1 to TRBJ1-5; D unclear. This CDR3 contains 13 residues. The V gene lost 4 bases and the J gene lost 3 bases, with 10 bases spanning the gap. Germline assignment: CDR1 SQVTM and CDR2 ANQGSEA. DNA of the CDR3: TGCAGCGTTGCACTGTCATACAATCAGCCCCAGCATTTT. Translation gives CSVALSYNQPQHF.

This clone was found once. The chain couples TRBV7-2 to TRBJ2-7, with D perhaps assigned TRBD1 or TRBD2 (5 bases each). Germline CDR1 reads SGHTA; CDR2 reads FQGNSA. The CDR3 spans 15 residues. Deletions cut 6 bases from V and 0 bases from J, with 15 bases between. The CDR3 bases are TGTGCCAGCAGTCAACGGGACCCCCCCTCCTACGAGCAGTACTTC. Its protein is CASSQRDPPSYEQYF.